Here is one TCR beta chain with its context. This sample was taken from a study of CD8+CD57+ T cells in acquired aplastic anemia. The wider study: Sorted cells (CD4+ and CD8+) yielded DNA amounts that averaged approximately 3.1 ug.

TCR beta VDJ and CDR3 profiles were obtained from a genomic DNA template. TCRdb processed the reads anew with MiXCR; each CDR3 protein has one entry. The sample has 250,000 to 300,000 distinct CDR3 sequences, 45% to 65% seen once. Trimming removed 4 bases from V and 6 bases from J; junction bases left unmatched: 12. This CDR3 spans 15 amino acids. The germline V gene has CDR1 SGHDT and CDR2 YYEEEE. The chain recombines TRBV5-6 with TRBJ2-7, with 8 bases lining up with TRBD1. The source of this sequence is a human donor with severe aplastic anemia or a healthy control (not recorded which). The specimen sequenced was sorted CD4+, CD8+, or CD8+CD57+ T cells (not recorded which) from PBMCs. CDR3 region: CASSPITGGWSEQYF. The DNA of the CDR3 is TGTGCCAGCAGCCCAATCACAGGGGGATGGAGCGAGCAGTACTTC.